This entry lists 24 T cell receptor beta chains sequenced from one sample in a study of shared clonotypes between healthy human individuals (dated by TCRdb to the early 2020s). The library was built by means of the immunoSEQ multiplex PCR assay. This is the immuneACCESS table as TCRdb keeps it, with only in-frame sequences that have V and J called. A part of the clones is gone; compared with another copy, unresolved V genes explain less than half, and the rest is unexplained. The sample table records some 200,000 clones; 90% to 95% of these occur just once. 0.067% of the sample is in the top ten clones. Source material: naive CD4+ T cells sorted from blood. The cell subset or site label, as the study defines it: CD45RA+ positively selected. The receptors were gathered from a woman in her twenties or thirties in good health.

This clone came up once. V and J are TRBV5-1 and TRBJ2-7; tentatively, D is TRBD1 or TRBD2 (5 bases each). V lost 5 bases to trimming and J lost 1 base, with 16 bases between them. CDR3 length equals 15 residues. Germline values: CDR1 SGHRS, CDR2 YFSETQ. CDR3 DNA: TGCGCCAGCAGAGTCTCCCGGGACGGATCCTACGAGCAGTACTTC. Protein product: CASRVSRDGSYEQYF.

The chain has TRBV27 and TRBJ2-5; TRBD2 matches at 11 bases. The J call could be wrong; TRBJ2-7 is a better fit for the DNA end. This CDR3 is 16 amino acids long. In germline, CDR1 is MNHEY, CDR2 SMNVEV (reference sequence). CDR3 bases: TGTGCCAGCAGTTTCCTATCTAGCGGGAGGTCCTACGAGCAGTACTTC. Its protein product is CASSFLSSGRSYEQYF.

The rearrangement links TRBV2 to TRBJ2-7, with a possible D match to TRBD2 (6 bases). With 6 bases removed from V and 3 bases from J, the gap between germline ends came to 12 bases. The CDR3 runs 13 residues. CDR1 is SNHLY and CDR2 is FYNNEI in the germline V gene. CDR3: CASRDGSFYEQYF. CDR3 nucleotides: TGTGCCAGCAGGGACGGGAGTTTCTACGAGCAGTACTTC.

This clone was seen just once. The J gene is TRBJ1-5, the V gene TRBV2, with a tentative D call TRBD1 (5 bases). The length of the CDR3 is 13 residues. Trimming took off 2 bases at V and 9 bases at J, with 11 bases between the two ends. Germline V gene data show CDR1 as SNHLY and CDR2 as FYNNEI. The CDR3 DNA reads TGTGCCAGCAGTGAAAGGGACGCAGGGCCCCAGCATTTT. Its translation is CASSERDAGPQHF.

About this clone: This sample also contains other DNA sequences that code for the same CDR3. V is TRBV5-1 and J is TRBJ2-7; 8 positions agree with TRBD1. This CDR3 is 13 amino acids long. Per the germline V gene, CDR1 is SGHRS and CDR2 is YFSETQ. Trimming cost V 4 bases and J 4 bases; bases outside gene matches: 4. The CDR3 region has the DNA TGCGCCAGCAGCCTGACAGGGGCGTACGAGCAGTACTTC. Translation gives CASSLTGAYEQYF.

This clone was recorded once. The J gene is TRBJ2-3, the V gene TRBV5-1; a weak D match, TRBD1 (5 bases). In germline, CDR1 is SGHRS, CDR2 YFSETQ. This CDR3 has 14 amino acids. The V end was cut by 4 bases, the J end by 6 bases, with 15 bases between. CDR3 loop: CASSVGQEIDTQYF. The DNA of the CDR3 is TGCGCCAGCAGCGTGGGGCAGGAGATCGATACGCAGTATTTT.

This sequence joins TRBV27 and TRBJ1-5; the D is unclear. CDR1 and CDR2 from the germline V gene are MNHEY and SMNVEV (reference sequence). This CDR3 is built from 13 residues. Trimming took off 8 bases at V and 10 bases at J, with 18 bases between the two ends. The CDR3 region has the DNA TGTGCCAGCGCTACACGAAACCTCCGCCCCCAGCATTTT. Translation: CASATRNLRPQHF.

This chain joins TRBV5-1 and TRBJ2-5; D unresolved. V was pared by 4 bases and J by 2 bases, with 12 bases between. There are 14 residues in the CDR3. CDR1 SGHRS and CDR2 YFSETQ come from the germline V gene. CDR3: CASSLSWLQETQYF. The CDR3 DNA follows: TGCGCCAGCAGCCTCAGCTGGCTGCAAGAGACCCAGTACTTC.

The genes are TRBV7-8 and TRBJ2-7, with D possibly TRBD1 on 6 matching bases. CDR1 is SGHVS and CDR2 is FQNEAQ in the germline V gene. Trimming shortened V by 4 bases and J by 2 bases, and 12 bases separated the two germline ends. The CDR3 extends over 14 amino acids. The CDR3 reads CASSSRQAAYEQYF. CDR3 nucleotide sequence: TGTGCCAGCAGCTCCCGACAGGCTGCCTACGAGCAGTACTTC.

The CDR3 here is CASRQTVSGNTIYF. CDR3 nucleotides: TGTGCCAGCAGGCAGACAGTCTCTGGAAACACCATATATTTT. The chain uses TRBV2 and TRBJ1-3; TRBD1 might be the D (5 bases). The CDR3 runs to 14 residues. Germline V gives CDR1 SNHLY, CDR2 FYNNEI. Between the trimmed V and J ends, which lost 6 bases and 0 bases, there was a span of 9 bases.

This chain links TRBV28 with TRBJ2-7; 9 positions agree with TRBD1. V gave up 6 bases and J gave up 3 bases; unmatched junction bases: 6. The CDR3 has 14 residues. Germline V gene lookup returns CDR1 MDHEN and CDR2 SYDVKM. The CDR3 protein is CASRYTGGSYEQYF. CDR3 DNA sequence: TGTGCCAGCAGATACACAGGGGGCAGCTACGAGCAGTACTTC.

The chain links TRBV28 to TRBJ1-5; D might be TRBD1 (6 bases). The CDR3 consists of 14 residues. In germline, CDR1 is MDHEN, CDR2 SYDVKM. V gave up 4 bases and J gave up 2 bases, with 9 bases separating them. Written as DNA, the CDR3 is TGTGCCAGCAGTTGGGCAGGGGGCAATCAGCCCCAGCATTTT. This encodes CASSWAGGNQPQHF.

V and J are TRBV15 and TRBJ1-5; D ambiguous. V lost 1 base and J lost 3, with 1 base in between. CDR1 LNHNV and CDR2 YYDKDF come from the germline V gene (reference sequence). CDR3 length: 12 residues. The CDR3 here is CATSRANQPQHF. Written as DNA, the CDR3 is TGTGCCACCAGCAGAGCCAATCAGCCCCAGCATTTT. The entire variable domain, with the rest obtained from reference TRBV15 and TRBJ1-5, is as follows: DAMVIQNPRYQVTQFGKPVTLSCSQTLNHNVMYWYQQKSSQAPKLLFHYYDKDFNNEADTPDNFQSRRPNTSFCFLDIRSPGLGDTAMYLCATSRANQPQHFGDGTRLSIL.

The rearrangement joins TRBV19 to TRBJ2-5, with 10 bases matching TRBD1. The J call may be in error: the DNA end matches TRBJ2-7 better. The CDR3 has 13 amino acids. Germline CDR1 is LNHDA and CDR2 is SQIVND (reference sequence). The CDR3 nucleotides are TGTGCCAGTAGTTCGGGACAGGGGAACGAGCAGTACTTC. Translated: CASSSGQGNEQYF.

The gene calls are TRBV6-5 and TRBJ2-5, with TRBD1 matching 9 bases. Germline V gene sequence: CDR1 MNHEY, CDR2 SVGAGI. Unmatched junction bases numbered 17, after V lost 4 bases and J lost 11 bases. This CDR3 is built from 16 residues. The DNA for the CDR3 is TGTGCCAGCAGTTCCCTACCCCGGACAGGGGCCGGGGAGCAGTACTTC. Translated, it gives CASSSLPRTGAGEQYF.

Only one count was recorded for this clone. The chain has TRBV18 and TRBJ2-7, with D uncertain. The germline gives CDR1 KGHSH, CDR2 LQKENI. The V end was cut by 2 bases, the J end by 6 bases, with 17 bases between. The CDR3 sequence is 15 residues long. DNA of the CDR3: TGTGCCAGCTCACCATCCAGCGAGCAGCCGGGCGAGCAGTACTTC. It translates to CASSPSSEQPGEQYF.

This chain uses TRBV7-6 with TRBJ1-5, with D uncertain. The CDR3 is 14 residues long. Trimming took off 4 bases at V and 6 bases at J, with 13 bases between the two ends. Per germline, CDR1 SGHVS and CDR2 FNYEAQ. In DNA form, the CDR3 reads TGTGCCAGCAGCTCACGAGTACATGGTCAGCCCCAGCATTTT. As protein: CASSSRVHGQPQHF.

This chain joins TRBV9 and TRBJ2-1; 9 nucleotides agree with TRBD2. V trimming: 0 bases; J trimming: 3 bases; junction bases outside the gene matches: 4. CDR1 SGDLS and CDR2 YYNGEE come from the germline V gene. This CDR3 comprises 16 residues. The CDR3, as DNA: TGTGCCAGCAGCGTAGCTAGCGGGACAATCTACAATGAGCAGTTCTTC. Translating gives CASSVASGTIYNEQFF.

This rearrangement joins TRBV28 to TRBJ1-2, with TRBD1 as a possible D gene (6 bases). Germline loops: CDR1 MDHEN, CDR2 SYDVKM. Trimming removed 10 bases from V and 1 base from J, with 16 bases in between. CDR3 length: 14 residues. CDR3 coding DNA: TGTGCCACGGGTTGGGGGGCAGGTAACTATGGCTACACCTTC. Amino acid sequence: CATGWGAGNYGYTF.

This rearrangement joins TRBV18 to TRBJ2-2; D gene uncertain. The V and J ends lost 3 bases and 2 bases respectively, with 4 bases between them. This CDR3 has 13 residues. CDR1 is KGHSH, CDR2 LQKENI, per germline. Here the CDR3 reads CASSPSNTGELFF. CDR3 sequence (DNA): TGTGCCAGCTCACCGAGTAACACCGGGGAGCTGTTTTTT.

The chain uses TRBV7-6 and TRBJ2-2; TRBD1 matches 9 bases. CDR3 size: 15 residues. Germline lookup yields CDR1 SGHVS and CDR2 FNYEAQ. J lost 5 bases, V lost 8 bases, and 9 bases had no gene match. The CDR3 spells CASHIGTGLTGELFF. The CDR3 DNA reads TGTGCCAGCCACATCGGGACAGGGTTAACCGGGGAGCTGTTTTTT.

The chain carries TRBV4-1 and TRBJ2-7; TRBD2 matches 8 bases. J lost 4 bases, V lost 0 bases, and 17 bases had no gene match. Germline CDR1 MGHRA, CDR2 YSYEKL. This CDR3 has 19 amino acids. CDR3 DNA sequence: TGCGCCAGCAGCCAAGAGTCAAGCGGGAGAGGTCTGAGGTCGTACGAGCAGTACTTC. This codes for CASSQESSGRGLRSYEQYF.

The chain is built from TRBV5-1 and TRBJ1-5; D is unclear. The V end was cut by 3 bases, the J end by 1 base, with 8 bases between. Germline assignment: CDR1 SGHRS and CDR2 YFSETQ. This CDR3 spans 14 amino acids. The CDR3 DNA is TGCGCCAGCAGCTACGACGGAAGCAATCAGCCCCAGCATTTT. The encoded protein is CASSYDGSNQPQHF.

The V call is TRBV7-6, the J call TRBJ2-2, with unresolved D. Germline values: CDR1 SGHVS, CDR2 FNYEAQ. This CDR3 has 13 amino acids. Trimming shortened V by 5 bases and J by 4 bases, and 8 bases separated the two germline ends. The CDR3 region is CASSLEATGELFF. CDR3 DNA sequence: TGTGCCAGCAGCCTAGAAGCCACCGGGGAGCTGTTTTTT.